This T cell receptor (beta chain) was identified during a study of pediatric ulcerative colitis. Sequencing depth was up to 500,000 reads per sample. Some clones are missing from TCRdb's copy, which holds only in-frame ones; the method was immunoSEQ multiplex PCR. The data contain around 13,000 clones, roughly three quarters of them singletons. Study-wide findings and caveats: A couple of rectal clonotypes were found only in ulcerative colitis patients, all of them. Rectal pinch biopsies may have included blood-derived T cells, especially in patients with overt colitis.

Regarding this clone: Its cognate antigen is unknown. One junction end disagrees with the germline gene, perhaps due to a read error.

Per germline, CDR1 MNHNS and CDR2 SASEGT. The CDR3 runs to 10 residues. The rectum was sampled with one to two pinch biopsies at colonoscopy. The TCR was taken from a boy aged 5-17 years who was a control in a study of pediatric ulcerative colitis. Sample: gut tissue. This rearrangement joins TRBV6-1 to TRBJ2-5; D uncertain. The DNA for the CDR3 is TGTGCCAGCACCGAAGTCCGGTCTCACTTC. Protein product: CASTEVRSHF.